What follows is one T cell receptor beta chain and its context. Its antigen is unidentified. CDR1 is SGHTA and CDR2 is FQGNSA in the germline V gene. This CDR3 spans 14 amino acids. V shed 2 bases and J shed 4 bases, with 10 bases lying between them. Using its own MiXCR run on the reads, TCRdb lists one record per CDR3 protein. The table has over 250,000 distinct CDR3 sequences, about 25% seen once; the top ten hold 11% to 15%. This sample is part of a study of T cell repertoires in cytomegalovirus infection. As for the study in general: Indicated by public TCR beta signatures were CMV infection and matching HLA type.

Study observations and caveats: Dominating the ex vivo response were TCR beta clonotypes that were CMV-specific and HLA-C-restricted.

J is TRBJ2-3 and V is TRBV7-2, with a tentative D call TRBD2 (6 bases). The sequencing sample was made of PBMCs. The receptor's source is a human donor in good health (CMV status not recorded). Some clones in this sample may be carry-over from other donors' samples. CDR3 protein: CASSLSGGSDTQYF. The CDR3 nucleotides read TGTGCCAGCAGCTTATCCGGGGGTTCAGATACGCAGTATTTT.